The 31 T cell receptor beta chains below all came from one sample that was sequenced in a study of pediatric ulcerative colitis. Profiling relied on immunoSEQ multiplex PCR, and the TCRdb table lists in-frame clones only, not all of them. The sample lists around 30,000 clones, approximately 82% occurring once. The material sequenced was blood. Every receptor here comes from a boy aged 5-17 years with severe ulcerative colitis.

The genes are TRBV5-6 and TRBJ2-7, with 9 bases aligning to TRBD1. Germline V gene sequence: CDR1 SGHDT, CDR2 YYEEEE. The length of the CDR3 is 13 residues. V lost 2 bases to trimming and J lost 7 bases; unmatched junction nucleotides: 4. In nucleotides, the CDR3 is TGTGCCAGCAGCTTTACAGGGGGCTGGGAGCAGTACTTC. Protein: CASSFTGGWEQYF.

V gene TRBV18 combines with J gene TRBJ2-5, with D perhaps matching TRBD2 (5 bases). The CDR3 has 11 residues. V gave up 5 bases and J gave up 5 bases, with 6 bases separating them. CDR1 and CDR2 from the germline V gene are KGHSH and LQKENI. The CDR3: CASSGGETQYF. CDR3 coding DNA: TGTGCCAGCTCAGGCGGGGAGACCCAGTACTTC.

The gene calls are TRBV30 and TRBJ2-3, with TRBD2 matching over 12 bases. CDR1 GTSNPN and CDR2 SVGIG come from the germline V gene (reference sequence). CDR3 size: 16 residues. V shed 2 bases and J 3 bases; nucleotides not matched to a gene: 6. The CDR3 loop reads CAWSPPSGGATDTQYF. The CDR3 DNA reads as TGTGCCTGGAGTCCCCCTAGCGGGGGGGCGACAGATACGCAGTATTTT.

The chain uses TRBV6-6 and TRBJ2-1, with D uncertain. V dropped 2 bases and J dropped 5 bases, with 10 bases sitting between them. CDR3 length: 14 residues. CDR1 is MNHNY, CDR2 SVGAGI, per germline (reference sequence). The CDR3 DNA reads as TGTGCCAGCAGTTACGCTGGGCCAGACAATGAGCAGTTCTTC. Amino acids: CASSYAGPDNEQFF.

This clone was counted a few times. The chain couples TRBV5-5 to TRBJ1-6; TRBD1 matches at 9 bases. Germline-derived CDR1 and CDR2 are SGHKS and YYEKEE (reference sequence). This CDR3 has 18 residues. J was trimmed by 0 bases and V by 2 bases; bases with no gene match: 6. CDR3 bases: TGTGCCAGCAGCTTTGCCGGGACAGGGTCCTCCTATAATTCACCCCTCCACTTT. This codes for CASSFAGTGSSYNSPLHF.

The rearrangement uses TRBV5-1 and TRBJ2-1; 10 positions match TRBD1. The CDR3 extends over 17 amino acids. CDR1 SGHRS and CDR2 YFSETQ come from the germline V gene. With 6 bases clipped from V and 4 bases from J, the junction kept 13 bases outside the gene matches. DNA for the CDR3: TGCGCCAGCACCTTAACCGGGACAGGGGTGATGTACAATGAGCAGTTCTTC. Translating it yields CASTLTGTGVMYNEQFF.

The chain employs TRBV5-5 and TRBJ1-5, with D possibly being TRBD1 (5 bases). V lost 2 bases to trimming and J lost 3 bases, with 12 bases between them. The germline gives CDR1 SGHKS, CDR2 YYEKEE (reference sequence). The CDR3 is 15 amino acids. CDR3: CASSFLEGTNQPQHF. CDR3 nucleotides: TGTGCCAGCAGCTTCTTAGAGGGGACCAATCAGCCCCAGCATTTT. Variable domain in full (rest from reference TRBV5-5 and TRBJ1-5): DAGVTQSPTHLIKTRGQQVTLRCSPISGHKSVSWYQQVLGQGPQFIFQYYEKEERGRGNFPDRFSARQFPNYSSELNVNALLLGDSALYLCASSFLEGTNQPQHFGDGTRLSIL.

This clone was detected only once. Written as DNA, the CDR3 is TGTGCCAGCACTCCTCTAGCGGGCCATAACTATGGCTACACCTTC. Translated: CASTPLAGHNYGYTF. This sequence joins TRBV6-1 and TRBJ1-2; D unclear. Trimming took 7 bases from V and 1 from J, leaving 16 bases between them. This CDR3 has 15 amino acids. Germline CDR1 and CDR2: MNHNS and SASEGT.

The chain couples TRBV27 to TRBJ2-2; TRBD2 is a possible D gene (7 bases). Germline-derived CDR1 and CDR2 are MNHEY and SMNVEV (reference sequence). This CDR3 has 15 residues. V lost 6 bases and J lost 7, with 18 bases in between. This CDR3 reads CASSRGGALVGELFF. CDR3 DNA sequence: TGTGCCAGCAGCCGAGGGGGGGCCTTAGTCGGGGAGCTGTTTTTT.

The V call is TRBV7-6, the J call TRBJ2-5; a weak D match, TRBD2 (6 bases). Germline CDR1 and CDR2: SGHVS and FNYEAQ. V was pared by 0 bases and J by 2 bases, with 7 bases between. The CDR3 contains 14 residues. CDR3 protein: CASSLAGGQETQYF. CDR3 sequence (DNA): TGTGCCAGCAGCTTAGCTGGGGGGCAAGAGACCCAGTACTTC. The full variable domain, its missing parts supplied by reference TRBV7-6 and TRBJ2-5, is GAGVSQSPRYKVTKRGQDVALRCDPISGHVSLYWYRQALGQGPEFLTYFNYEAQQDKSGLPNDRFSAERPEGSISTLTIQRTEQRDSAMYRCASSLAGGQETQYFGPGTRLLVL.

The CDR3 DNA is TGTGCCAGCAGCTTACTGACTAGCGGGCGATCGAACACCGGGGAGCTGTTTTTT. Amino acid sequence: CASSLLTSGRSNTGELFF. The gene calls are TRBV11-2 and TRBJ2-2; 10 positions match TRBD2. The CDR3 runs 18 residues. Trimming at V came to 2 bases and at J to 0 bases, leaving 6 bases not matched to a gene. Germline CDR1 and CDR2: SGHAT and FQNNGV. Full variable domain (missing parts from reference TRBV11-2 and TRBJ2-2): EAGVAQSPRYKIIEKRQSVAFWCNPISGHATLYWYQQILGQGPKLLIQFQNNGVVDDSQLPKDRFSAERLKGVDSTLKIQPAKLEDSAVYLCASSLLTSGRSNTGELFFGEGSRLTVL.

V usage is TRBV7-9 and J usage is TRBJ1-2, with a weak D call TRBD1 (6 bases). There are 16 residues in the CDR3. Trimming took off 8 bases at V and 4 bases at J, with 23 bases between the two ends. Germline values: CDR1 SEHNR, CDR2 FQNEAQ (reference sequence). The CDR3 reads CASGGGQTPSGYGYTF. The CDR3 DNA reads as TGTGCCAGCGGGGGGGGACAAACCCCAAGTGGCTATGGCTACACCTTC.

The chain links TRBV6-5 to TRBJ1-2; perhaps TRBD1 as D (5 bases). CDR1 is MNHEY and CDR2 is SVGAGI in the germline V gene. The length of the CDR3 is 15 residues. The V gene lost 2 bases and the J gene lost 6 bases, with 16 bases spanning the gap. As DNA, the CDR3 is TGTGCCAGCAGTTACCGAGAGGGGTTCATGGATGGCTACACCTTC. Translation gives CASSYREGFMDGYTF.

The chain carries TRBV5-1 and TRBJ2-5, with D maybe TRBD1 (6 bases). The J call may be incorrect, as the DNA end agrees better with TRBJ2-7. The germline V gene has CDR1 SGHRS and CDR2 YFSETQ. This CDR3 comprises 13 residues. The CDR3 DNA is TGCGCCAGCAGCCCCGGACAGAACTACGAGCAGTACTTC. The encoded protein is CASSPGQNYEQYF.

The genes are TRBV18 and TRBJ1-1, with D hard to call. This CDR3 has 13 residues. Germline V CDR1 and CDR2: KGHSH, LQKENI. V lost 4 bases and J 3 bases, leaving 9 bases between the germline ends. The CDR3 loop reads CASSRQGYTEAFF. CDR3 nucleotides: TGTGCCAGCTCACGTCAAGGGTACACTGAAGCTTTCTTT.

The rearrangement uses TRBV19 and TRBJ1-2; 7 bases agree with TRBD1. The CDR3 totals 13 residues. J gave up 8 bases and V 4 bases, and 7 bases lay outside the gene matches. Germline V lookup: CDR1 LNHDA, CDR2 SQIVND (reference sequence). CDR3 amino acids: CASSTQGLRGYTF. The CDR3 nucleotides are TGTGCCAGTAGTACACAGGGGCTTCGAGGCTACACCTTC.

This clone was recorded once. The V and J genes are TRBV6-7 and TRBJ2-6; unclear D gene. TRBV6-7 is sorted into the ORF group, with uncertain function. The CDR3 runs 18 residues. V lost 5 bases and J 5 bases, leaving 22 bases between the germline ends. In DNA, the CDR3 is TGTGCCAGCAGTCTTGGTGGGCGTTTACAAAGTCGGGCCAACGTCCTGACTTTC. Amino acid sequence: CASSLGGRLQSRANVLTF.

The chain combines TRBV2 with TRBJ1-2; no clear D. The germline V gene encodes CDR1 SNHLY and CDR2 FYNNEI. The CDR3 has 11 amino acids. V lost 5 bases and J 8 bases, leaving 9 bases between the germline ends. The CDR3 sequence: CASSPAPGYTF. The CDR3 DNA sequence: TGTGCCAGCAGTCCTGCCCCCGGCTACACCTTC.

A remark on this clone: Its ends do not fully match the called genes, so a read error is possible. The chain couples TRBV5-6 to TRBJ1-1; D gene unclear. Germline V gene lookup returns CDR1 SGHDT and CDR2 YYEEEE. The CDR3 spans 12 residues. The CDR3, as DNA: TGTGCCAGCAGCTTCCCAGAAGGAGGGAATCTTTTT. Translating gives CASSFPEGGNLF.

The V gene is TRBV6-5, the J gene TRBJ2-7; 9 bases line up with TRBD1. The germline V gene encodes CDR1 MNHEY and CDR2 SVGAGI. The V and J ends lost 2 bases and 1 base, in that order; junction bases with no gene match: 3. The length of the CDR3 is 15 residues. The CDR3 region is CASSYEGTGSYEQYF. CDR3 in DNA: TGTGCCAGCAGTTACGAGGGGACAGGGTCCTACGAGCAGTACTTC.

V and J are TRBV5-6 and TRBJ2-7, with a possible D match to TRBD2 (5 bases). With 4 bases removed from V and 3 bases from J, the gap between germline ends came to 14 bases. The CDR3 sequence is 14 residues long. Per germline, CDR1 SGHDT and CDR2 YYEEEE. CDR3: CASSRNFRDYEQYF. As DNA, the CDR3 is TGTGCCAGCAGCCGAAATTTCCGGGACTACGAGCAGTACTTC.

The table lists this clone with a few counts. This chain links TRBV2 with TRBJ2-2, with D possibly being TRBD2 (5 bases). The V gene lost 10 bases and the J gene lost 2 bases, with 11 bases spanning the gap. The CDR3 contains 13 residues. Germline V gene sequence: CDR1 SNHLY, CDR2 FYNNEI. CDR3: CATSAGNTGELFF. DNA for the CDR3: TGTGCCACCAGCGCGGGCAACACCGGGGAGCTGTTTTTT.

CDR3 residues: CASSIFVAGSYGYTF. For the CDR3, the DNA is TGTGCCAGTAGTATCTTTGTCGCGGGGTCCTATGGCTACACCTTC. V usage is TRBV19 and J usage is TRBJ1-2; unclear D gene. CDR1 is LNHDA, CDR2 SQIVND, per germline (reference sequence). Between the trimmed V and J ends, which lost 3 bases and 4 bases, there was a span of 15 bases. The CDR3 length is 15 residues.

V and J are TRBV5-5 and TRBJ1-2, with a possible D match to TRBD1 (5 bases). With 4 bases removed from V and 6 bases from J, the gap between germline ends came to 10 bases. The germline gives CDR1 SGHKS, CDR2 YYEKEE (reference sequence). This CDR3 is built from 12 residues. CDR3 coding DNA: TGTGCCAGCAGCCCCCTAGGGGATGGCTACACCTTC. Residues: CASSPLGDGYTF.

Here the CDR3 DNA reads TGTGCCAGCAGCTTCGAGAGGGTCCAAGAGACCCAGTACTTC. This codes for CASSFERVQETQYF. The J gene is TRBJ2-5, the V gene TRBV7-8, with D maybe TRBD2 (5 bases). This CDR3 comprises 14 residues. Trimming shortened V by 3 bases and J by 1 base, and 9 bases separated the two germline ends. The germline V gene has CDR1 SGHVS and CDR2 FQNEAQ.

The chain couples TRBV1 to TRBJ1-2; TRBD1, the table's D call, lacks a check against the DNA. TRBV1 is a recognized pseudogene. There are 14 residues in the CDR3. CDR3 in DNA: TGCACCAGCAGCCAAGGACAGGGATCGTCTGGCTACACCTTC. Protein sequence: CTSSQGQGSSGYTF.

The gene calls are TRBV27 and TRBJ1-5; D not certain. Germline CDR1 is MNHEY and CDR2 is SMNVEV (reference sequence). V was cut by 7 bases and J by 7 bases, with 17 bases left in between. This CDR3 is built from 14 residues. CDR3 loop: CASNPGGSGQPQHF. In nucleotides, the CDR3 is TGTGCCAGCAACCCGGGAGGCTCGGGGCAGCCCCAGCATTTT.

The rearrangement links TRBV5-4 to TRBJ1-1; D uncertain. The germline V gene has CDR1 SGHNT and CDR2 YYREEE (reference sequence). The length of the CDR3 is 14 residues. Trimming took off 4 bases at V and 1 base at J, with 11 bases between the two ends. CDR3 in DNA: TGTGCCAGCAGCCCGCCCGCGCAGAACACTGAAGCTTTCTTT. This encodes CASSPPAQNTEAFF.

The chain recombines TRBV5-1 with TRBJ2-5; D is unclear. CDR3 size: 13 residues. Germline-derived CDR1 and CDR2 are SGHRS and YFSETQ. V gave up 1 base and J gave up 5 bases, with 9 bases separating them. The CDR3 coding sequence is TGCGCCAGCAGCTTGCCCATTGGGGAGACCCAGTACTTC. Translation gives CASSLPIGETQYF.

This chain joins TRBV4-1 and TRBJ2-1, with D unresolved. The CDR3 is made up of 14 amino acids. Per the germline V gene, CDR1 is MGHRA and CDR2 is YSYEKL. The V and J ends lost 1 base and 5 bases respectively, with 9 bases between them. CDR3 nucleotide sequence: TGCGCCAGCAGCCAAGGACCGAGCGACAATGAGCAGTTCTTC. Protein: CASSQGPSDNEQFF.

The chain links TRBV13 to TRBJ2-3; D is perhaps TRBD2 (5 bases). CDR1 and CDR2 (germline): PRHDT, FYEKMQ (reference sequence). V was trimmed by 1 base and J by 4 bases, leaving 6 bases between them. The CDR3 runs 13 residues. DNA of the CDR3: TGTGCCAGCAGCTTAGTGAGGGCAGATACGCAGTATTTT. Translated: CASSLVRADTQYF.